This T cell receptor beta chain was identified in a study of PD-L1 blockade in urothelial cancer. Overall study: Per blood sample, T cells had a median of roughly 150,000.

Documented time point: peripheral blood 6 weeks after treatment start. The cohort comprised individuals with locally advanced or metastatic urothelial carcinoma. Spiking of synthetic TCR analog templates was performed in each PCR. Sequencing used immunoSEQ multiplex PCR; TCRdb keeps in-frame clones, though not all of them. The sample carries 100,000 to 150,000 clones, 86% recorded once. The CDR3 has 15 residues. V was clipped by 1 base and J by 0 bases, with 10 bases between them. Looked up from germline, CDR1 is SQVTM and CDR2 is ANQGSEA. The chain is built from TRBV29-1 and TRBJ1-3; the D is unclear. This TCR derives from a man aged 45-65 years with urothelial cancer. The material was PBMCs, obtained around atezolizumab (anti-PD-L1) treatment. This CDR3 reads CSVEARISSGNTIYF. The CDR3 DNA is TGCAGCGTTGAAGCACGTATCAGCTCTGGAAACACCATATATTTT.